This is a list of T cell receptor beta chains from one sample in a study of identical twins. One entry per CDR3 protein, called by TCRdb with MiXCR from the 5' RACE reads. The sample has 540,000 or so distinct CDR3 sequences, about a fifth seen once; the top ten hold approximately 0.52%. Another study also made use of these data, one on yellow fever vaccine responses in identical twins.

The sequencing sample was made of CD4+ T cells sorted from blood. All receptors come from a woman aged 18-29 years in good health. The CDR3 runs from the conserved cysteine through the conserved F or W. A D gene is named only where the DNA matches it firmly. Not every row has a clone size; where given, it reads once, few, many or a size class.

clone_size d_call j_call v_call cdr3_nt cdr3_aa
few - TRBJ1-1 TRBV28 TGTGCCAGCAGTTTCTCGGGGAGGAGCACTGAAGCTTTCTTT CASSFSGRSTEAFF
- - TRBJ2-5 TRBV6-5 TGTGCCAGCAGTTACGGATGGTCACCCAAAGAGACCCAGTACTTC CASSYGWSPKETQYF
- - TRBJ2-7 TRBV20-1 TGCAGTGCTAGAGATCCCCTCGACAGGCCCTCCTACGAGCAGTACTTC CSARDPLDRPSYEQYF
few TRBD2 TRBJ2-1 TRBV5-1 TGCGCCAGCAGCTTGCCGGGGACTAGCGGCTCTGGGGGCAATGAGCAGTTCTTC CASSLPGTSGSGGNEQFF
- TRBD1 TRBJ2-5 TRBV7-8 TGTGCCAGCAGATCTGACAGGGGTCGAGAGACCCAGTACTTC CASRSDRGRETQYF
- TRBD2 TRBJ2-1 TRBV6-2/TRBV6-3 TGTGCCAGCAGTTACCCTCGGGAGGGCCAGTTCTTC CASSYPREGQFF
few TRBD2 TRBJ2-7 TRBV29-1 TGCAGCGTTAGGGAAAGGCGGGACTACTCCTACGAGCAGTACTTC CSVRERRDYSYEQYF
few TRBD1 TRBJ2-5 TRBV4-1 TGCGCCAGCAGCCCCGGACAGGGTTGGAAGACCCAGTACTTC CASSPGQGWKTQYF
few TRBD1 TRBJ2-1 TRBV10-3 TGTGCCATCAGTGGGTTAGGGGGCGCAGAAAATGAGCAGTTCTTC CAISGLGGAENEQFF
- - TRBJ1-1 TRBV24-1 TGTGCCACCAGTGATTCACGGGGGGCGAACACTGAAGCTTTCTTT CATSDSRGANTEAFF
- - TRBJ2-1 TRBV12-3/TRBV12-4 TGTGCCAGCAGTTTCTTAACTCTTTACTCCTACAATGAGCAGTTCTTC CASSFLTLYSYNEQFF
few - TRBJ1-6 TRBV27 TGTGCCAGCAGTCCCCTGGGGGGATCCTTGTTTAGCTCCTATAATTCACCCCTCCACTTT CASSPLGGSLFSSYNSPLHF
once TRBD2 TRBJ2-2 TRBV20-1 TGCAGTGCGTGGCAGAGCGGGAGCGGGGAGCTGTTTTTT CSAWQSGSGELFF
few - TRBJ2-6 TRBV20-1 TGCAGTGCTAGGGGCATGAGCTCTGGGGCCAACGTCCTGACTTTC CSARGMSSGANVLTF
few TRBD1 TRBJ2-7 TRBV6-1 TGTGCCAGCAGCCGGGACAGGGGGTTCGAGCAGTACTTC CASSRDRGFEQYF
few - TRBJ2-2 TRBV6-5 TGTGCCAGCAGTTACCGCATCTCCTCTTTGAACACCGGGGAGCTGTTTTTT CASSYRISSLNTGELFF
few - TRBJ2-5 TRBV6-1 TGTGCCAGCAGTGAATTATTTGGAGGGTGGGAGACCCAGTACTTC CASSELFGGWETQYF
- TRBD1 TRBJ1-1 TRBV9 TGTGCCAGCAGCAACAGGGGGCTCGGTGAAGCTTTCTTT CASSNRGLGEAFF
- TRBD2 TRBJ2-1 TRBV7-2 TGTGCCAGCAGCTCCCTAGCGGGAGTAACCAATGAGCAGTTCTTC CASSSLAGVTNEQFF
few TRBD2 TRBJ2-1 TRBV11-2 TGTGCCAGCAGCCAGCTAGCGGGAGGAAAAAGGGTAAATGAGCAGTTCTTC CASSQLAGGKRVNEQFF
many TRBD2 TRBJ2-2 TRBV5-1 TGCGCCAGCAGCAGCTTACTAGCGGGCAACACCGGGGAGCTGTTTTTT CASSSLLAGNTGELFF
- - TRBJ2-2 TRBV24-1 TGTGCCACCAGTGATTTGCTTAGGGGAGCGGAGGAGCTGTTTTTT CATSDLLRGAEELFF
- TRBD1 TRBJ2-5 TRBV5-1 TGCGCCAGCAGCTTGGCCTTGTTACAGGGGGGTCGGGAGACCCAGTACTTC CASSLALLQGGRETQYF
few - TRBJ2-1 TRBV3-1 TGTGCCAGCAGCCCTTTCAGGGTCAATGAGCAGTTCTTC CASSPFRVNEQFF
- - TRBJ2-5 TRBV5-6 TGTGCCAGCAGCTTGGCCCCTCCCACTAGCAAGGAGACCCAGTACTTC CASSLAPPTSKETQYF
few - TRBJ1-2 TRBV7-2 TGTGCCAGCAGCTCCGACCCCCCAGGCTACACCTTC CASSSDPPGYTF
few - TRBJ2-5 TRBV20-1 TGCAGTGCTAGAGATAGCAGGAGTCCTAGGCCCATCGAGACCCAGTACTTC CSARDSRSPRPIETQYF
- TRBD2 TRBJ2-1 TRBV7-8 TGTGCCAGCAGCTTAGACTCGGCGGGGGGGAATGAGCAGTTCTTC CASSLDSAGGNEQFF
- - TRBJ1-6 TRBV5-1 TGCGCCAGCAGCAGCCGGGAGAATAATTCACCCCTCCACTTT CASSSRENNSPLHF
- - TRBJ2-1 TRBV7-8 TGTGCCAGCGGATTTAGGGAGGAGAAATTACAGGGTAGTTCCTACAATGAGCAGTTCTTC CASGFREEKLQGSSYNEQFF
- - TRBJ1-1 TRBV2 TGTGCCAGCAGTGATTGGCACACGAACACTGAAGCTTTCTTT CASSDWHTNTEAFF
many - TRBJ2-5 TRBV11-2 TGTGCCAGCAGCATAGATATAAACTACGCCCAAGAGACCCAGTACTTC CASSIDINYAQETQYF
few TRBD2 TRBJ2-1 TRBV18 TGTGCCAGCTCACGCCGGACTAGCGGGAGCTCCTACAATGAGCAGTTCTTC CASSRRTSGSSYNEQFF
- TRBD1 TRBJ2-2 TRBV5-1 TGCGCCAGCAGCTTGGGCCGACAGGGTGGCACCGGGGAGCTGTTTTTT CASSLGRQGGTGELFF
- - TRBJ2-6 TRBV7-3 TGTGCCAGCAGCTTAACTGATTTCGGAGGGGCTGGGGCCAACGTCCTGACTTTC CASSLTDFGGAGANVLTF
- TRBD2 TRBJ2-5 TRBV18 TGTGCCAGCTCACCATATCTGCTAGCGGGAATCCAAGAGACCCAGTACTTC CASSPYLLAGIQETQYF
- TRBD2 TRBJ2-1 TRBV7-2 TGTGCCAGCAGCTTCCCGGGGGGGAGGGATGAGCAGTTCTTC CASSFPGGRDEQFF
- - TRBJ1-3 TRBV7-6 TGTGCCAGCAGCCTTGGACGGTCACCTGGAAACACCATATATTTT CASSLGRSPGNTIYF
few TRBD2 TRBJ2-1 TRBV6-6 TGTGCCAGCAGTCCCCCGGGACTAGAACTGTTCTTC CASSPPGLELFF
few - TRBJ1-6 TRBV5-1 TGCGCCAGCAGCTTTTCGACAGAGAATTCACCCCTCCACTTT CASSFSTENSPLHF
- - TRBJ2-1 TRBV5-1 TGCGCCAGCAGCTTGGTGCCGCTAGCGAAGGACAATGAGCAGTTCTTC CASSLVPLAKDNEQFF
- - TRBJ2-3 TRBV18 TGTGCCAGCTCCTACATTCTTGCAGATACGCAGTATTTT CASSYILADTQYF
- TRBD2 TRBJ2-7 TRBV5-1 TGCGCCAGCAGCTTGACCGGGACTAGCGGGAGATACGAGCAGTACTTC CASSLTGTSGRYEQYF
- - TRBJ2-7 TRBV28 TGTGCCAGCAGAGTCTCATTGTCCTACGAGCAGTACTTC CASRVSLSYEQYF